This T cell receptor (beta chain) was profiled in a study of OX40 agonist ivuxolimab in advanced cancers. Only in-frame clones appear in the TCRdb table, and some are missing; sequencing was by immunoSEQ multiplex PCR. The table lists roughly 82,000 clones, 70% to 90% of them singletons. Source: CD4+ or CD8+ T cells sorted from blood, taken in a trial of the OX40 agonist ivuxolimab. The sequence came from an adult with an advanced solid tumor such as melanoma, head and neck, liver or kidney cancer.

Here the CDR3 DNA reads TGTGCCAGCAGTCAAGGGATAGGGTTTAGGGGCAATCAGCCCCAGCATTTT. Translating it yields CASSQGIGFRGNQPQHF. The chain links TRBV6-1 to TRBJ1-5, with D unclear. CDR3 length: 17 amino acids. V gave up 5 bases and J gave up 2 bases, with 19 bases separating them. In germline, CDR1 is MNHNS, CDR2 SASEGT.